A selection of T cell receptor beta chains follows, all from one sample in a study of blood T cell repertoires in COVID-19. Profiling relied on immunoSEQ multiplex PCR, and the TCRdb table lists in-frame clones only, not all of them. In the table there are approximately 180,000 clones, roughly 85% of which are singletons. Sequenced sample: peripheral blood. These receptors were collected from a man aged 55 to 70 with acute or convalescent COVID-19. Both conserved end residues are part of each CDR3. D genes are given only for firm matches. Rows may omit the clone size; those that give it use once, few, many or a size class.

D gene	V gene	clone size	J gene	CDR3 DNA	CDR3 protein
TRBD1	TRBV5-1	NA	TRBJ2-7	TGCGCCAGCAGTTCACAGGGGACCGAGCAGTACTTC	CASSSQGTEQYF
NA	TRBV18	few	TRBJ1-5	TGTGCCAGCTCAGCTGGACAGAATCAGCCCCAGCATTTT	CASSAGQNQPQHF
TRBD2	TRBV9	once	TRBJ2-2	TGTGCCAGCAGCCCCAGGGTAGCGGGCACCGGGGAGCTGTTTTTT	CASSPRVAGTGELFF
NA	TRBV5-8	NA	TRBJ2-2	TGTGCCAGCAGCTTGACCAGGGACACCGGGGAGCTGTTTTTT	CASSLTRDTGELFF
NA	TRBV9	NA	TRBJ2-2	TGTGCCAGCCAGGGTGCCGGGGAGCTGTTTTTT	CASQGAGELFF
TRBD2	TRBV5-6	NA	TRBJ2-1	TGTGCCAGCAGCCCCGGTGGGGCGGGAGTGTCGAATGAGCAGTTCTTC	CASSPGGAGVSNEQFF
TRBD1	TRBV9	NA	TRBJ1-3	TGTGCCAGCAGCGCCGGGACAGGCTTCCCCGGAGGAAACACCATATATTTT	CASSAGTGFPGGNTIYF
NA	TRBV3-1/TRBV3-2	NA	TRBJ2-7	TGTGCCACCGAAGGGGATAAAGACGAGCAGTACTTC	CATEGDKDEQYF
NA	TRBV12-3/TRBV12-4	few	TRBJ1-2	TGTGCCAGCAGTTCCCGTACAGGGAACGGCTACACCTTC	CASSSRTGNGYTF
TRBD2	TRBV5-1	NA	TRBJ2-1	TGCGCCAGCAGCACAAGTCTAGCGGGAGGGGCAGGCAGGCAGTTCTTC	CASSTSLAGGAGRQFF
NA	TRBV27	NA	TRBJ2-2	TGTGCCAGCAGTAACGACAGGACACCGAACACCGGGGAGCTGTTTTTT	CASSNDRTPNTGELFF
NA	TRBV5-1	NA	TRBJ2-2	TGCGCCAGCACCCCCACAGGGCAGGGCGGGGAGCTGTTTTTT	CASTPTGQGGELFF
NA	TRBV30	once	TRBJ2-3	TGTGCCTGGACCAGGCTGATGGCAGATACGCAGTATTTT	CAWTRLMADTQYF
NA	TRBV4-2	NA	TRBJ1-4	TGTGCCAGCAGCCGCCGACTCCAAGGGGGTAATGAAAAACTGTTTTTT	CASSRRLQGGNEKLFF
TRBD1	TRBV28	NA	TRBJ2-1	TGTGCCAGCAGTTTAGGGGACAGGGGGATAGCTGAGCAGTTCTTC	CASSLGDRGIAEQFF
NA	TRBV19	few	TRBJ1-2	TGTGCCAGTAGTCCCCAACGTGTAAGCGTCCTTGGCTACACCTTC	CASSPQRVSVLGYTF